These 30 T cell receptor beta chains originate from one sample sequenced in a study of control samples from healthy donors and cancer patients. The repertoire was sequenced with immunoSEQ multiplex PCR; TCRdb's copy has only in-frame clones and lacks some. The repertoire holds about 110,000 clones, with just over 90% as singletons. The sequencing sample was made of blood. These receptors were collected from a human donor in good health. The donor label of this sample is uncertain.

This chain links TRBV3-1 (or the pseudogene TRBV3-2) with TRBJ2-3, with a weak D call TRBD2 (6 bases). Trimming stripped 2 bases from V and 5 bases from J, with 17 bases between. Germline values: CDR1 LGHDT, CDR2 YNNKEL (reference sequence). The CDR3 extends over 16 amino acids. CDR3 sequence: CASSQLLGGVGDTQYF. CDR3 nucleotides: TGTGCCAGCAGCCAACTTCTGGGCGGGGTGGGAGATACGCAGTATTTT.

The V and J genes are TRBV30 and TRBJ1-3, with 9 bases matching TRBD1. The CDR3 consists of 13 residues. Trimming at V came to 3 bases and at J to 9 bases, leaving 6 bases not matched to a gene. Looked up from germline, CDR1 is GTSNPN and CDR2 is SVGIG (reference sequence). CDR3 residues: CAWRSGQGPTIYF. CDR3 nucleotide sequence: TGTGCCTGGAGATCGGGACAGGGTCCCACCATATATTTT.

The genes are TRBV28 and TRBJ1-5, with unresolved D. In germline, CDR1 is MDHEN, CDR2 SYDVKM. The CDR3 length is 17 residues. With 3 bases removed from V and 0 bases from J, the gap between germline ends came to 15 bases. The CDR3 nucleotides read TGTGCCAGCAGTTTTCGTATGCGGAAGGATAGCAATCAGCCCCAGCATTTT. Translated, it gives CASSFRMRKDSNQPQHF.

The chain links TRBV7-6 to TRBJ1-3, with D hard to call. Germline V gene sequence: CDR1 SGHVS, CDR2 FNYEAQ. The V and J ends lost 5 bases and 2 bases respectively, with 13 bases between them. This CDR3 is built from 15 residues. The CDR3 DNA reads as TGTGCCAGCAGCCAAATGGCCGGGGCTGGAAACACCATATATTTT. It specifies CASSQMAGAGNTIYF.

The chain carries TRBV6-4 and TRBJ1-1; a weak D match, TRBD1 (6 bases). Germline-derived CDR1 and CDR2 are MRHNA and SNTAGT. This CDR3 region has 14 residues. V dropped 6 bases and J dropped 5 bases, with 16 bases sitting between them. For the CDR3, the DNA is TGTGCCAGCAGCACGGGGTCCAGGGGAACTGAAGCTTTCTTT. Translated: CASSTGSRGTEAFF.

This rearrangement joins TRBV7-8 to TRBJ1-2; D is unresolved. V shed 3 bases and J shed 0 bases, with 8 bases lying between them. Germline CDR1 is SGHVS and CDR2 is FQNEAQ. The CDR3 totals 14 residues. CDR3 nucleotide sequence: TGTGCCAGCAGCTTGGGGATTTCTAACTATGGCTACACCTTC. Protein sequence: CASSLGISNYGYTF.

The V and J genes are TRBV7-9 and TRBJ1-5; D may be TRBD1 (5 bases). The length of the CDR3 is 13 residues. Trimming took 4 bases from V and 5 from J, leaving 9 bases between them. Germline V gene data show CDR1 as SEHNR and CDR2 as FQNEAQ (reference sequence). CDR3 loop: CASSSGKDQPQHF. The CDR3 DNA sequence: TGTGCCAGCAGCTCAGGGAAGGATCAGCCCCAGCATTTT.

For the CDR3, the DNA is TGTGCCAGCAGTTTATTACCGCAGGCTAACTATGGCTACACCTTC. Translation: CASSLLPQANYGYTF. The V gene is TRBV27, the J gene TRBJ1-2; unclear D gene. This CDR3 region has 15 residues. V lost 1 base, J lost 0 bases, and 9 bases lay in between. Germline V CDR1 and CDR2: MNHEY, SMNVEV (reference sequence).

This clone was picked up one time. The genes are TRBV11-3 and TRBJ1-1; 9 bases match TRBD1. CDR3 length: 14 residues. J was trimmed by 2 bases and V by 3 bases; bases with no gene match: 1. Germline CDR1 and CDR2: SGHNT and YENEEA. CDR3 coding DNA: TGTGCCAGCAGCTTTACAGGGGGCAACACTGAAGCTTTCTTT. This codes for CASSFTGGNTEAFF.

The V gene is TRBV19, the J gene TRBJ2-4; D possibly corresponds to TRBD2 (6 bases). The germline V gene encodes CDR1 LNHDA and CDR2 SQIVND (reference sequence). V lost 6 bases and J lost 6, with 18 bases in between. There are 15 residues in the CDR3. CDR3 in amino acids: CASRPGLRNPNIQYF. The CDR3 DNA is TGTGCCAGTAGGCCGGGACTCAGGAACCCAAACATTCAGTACTTC.

The chain combines TRBV14 with TRBJ2-7; tentatively, D is TRBD2 (6 bases). The CDR3 is 16 residues long. Trimming stripped 2 bases from V and 2 bases from J, with 16 bases between. The germline CDR1 and CDR2 sequences are SGHDN and FVKESK. The CDR3 region has the DNA TGTGCCAGCAGCCAAATCCCGAGGAGGGGAACCTACGAGCAGTACTTC. As protein: CASSQIPRRGTYEQYF.

The rearrangement joins TRBV5-4 to TRBJ1-6; D is unclear. The CDR3 length is 15 residues. The germline CDR1 and CDR2 sequences are SGHNT and YYREEE (reference sequence). The V and J ends lost 9 bases and 0 bases respectively, with 13 bases between them. In DNA form, the CDR3 reads TGTGCCACCGCATCCAGAGACTCCTATAATTCACCCCTCCACTTT. Its protein product is CATASRDSYNSPLHF.

This clone was detected a few times. The J gene is TRBJ1-5, the V gene TRBV19; the D is unclear. The germline CDR1 and CDR2 sequences are LNHDA and SQIVND (reference sequence). There are 14 residues in the CDR3. V lost 3 bases and J lost 2, with 8 bases in between. The CDR3 coding sequence is TGTGCCAGTAGTATTGAAAGGGGCAATCAGCCCCAGCATTTT. It codes for CASSIERGNQPQHF.

The rearrangement joins TRBV6-1 to TRBJ1-2, with D perhaps TRBD1 (5 bases). V lost 0 bases, J lost 0 bases, and 8 bases lay in between. Germline V gene lookup returns CDR1 MNHNS and CDR2 SASEGT. The CDR3 is made up of 15 amino acids. The CDR3 bases are TGTGCCAGCAGTGAAGCGAGACAGCCTAACTATGGCTACACCTTC. Its translation is CASSEARQPNYGYTF.

The chain carries TRBV25-1 and TRBJ1-4; D remains ambiguous. Per germline, CDR1 MGHDK and CDR2 SYGVNS. The CDR3 consists of 15 residues. Trimming took off 7 bases at V and 4 bases at J, with 16 bases between the two ends. CDR3 protein: CASTEGGYGNEKLFF. CDR3 bases: TGTGCCAGCACCGAAGGAGGTTATGGTAATGAAAAACTGTTTTTT.

This chain connects TRBV10-2 to TRBJ1-5, with 7 bases fitting TRBD1. Trimming took 3 bases from V and 7 from J; bases not matched to a gene: 3. Germline-derived CDR1 and CDR2 are WSHSY and SAAADI. CDR3 length: 13 amino acids. CDR3 in amino acids: CASSEGGGQPQHF. CDR3 in DNA: TGCGCCAGCAGTGAAGGGGGCGGGCAGCCCCAGCATTTT.

The rearrangement joins TRBV3-1 (or the pseudogene TRBV3-2) to TRBJ2-3; TRBD2 aligns across 9 bases. Germline V gene data show CDR1 as LGHDT and CDR2 as YNNKEL (reference sequence). V shed 4 bases, J shed 0 bases, and the junction held 14 bases outside the gene matches. This CDR3 has 19 residues. The DNA for the CDR3 is TGTGCCAGCAGCCGAGGGGGATCCAGCGGGGGGTCGAGCACAGATACGCAGTATTTT. The encoded protein is CASSRGGSSGGSSTDTQYF.

V is TRBV28 and J is TRBJ1-3; D call uncertain. Germline CDR1 MDHEN, CDR2 SYDVKM. This CDR3 comprises 15 residues. Trimming left V 4 bases short and J 3 bases short, with 13 bases between. CDR3 DNA: TGTGCCAGCAGTTCGGGCAGGATAGGTGGAAACACCATATATTTT. Translation gives CASSSGRIGGNTIYF.

The rearrangement joins TRBV30 to TRBJ1-2, with D maybe TRBD1 (5 bases). The CDR3 totals 12 residues. Trimming pared 4 bases from V and 6 bases from J, leaving 12 bases between. CDR1 is GTSNPN and CDR2 is SVGIG in the germline V gene (reference sequence). The CDR3 bases are TGTGCCTGGAACCCGGGGCAACATGGCTACACCTTC. It specifies CAWNPGQHGYTF.

DNA for the CDR3: TGTGCCAGCAGGGACGGTACCTACGAGCAGTACTTC. Protein sequence: CASRDGTYEQYF. The chain joins TRBV2 to TRBJ2-7; D is ambiguous. Germline-derived CDR1 and CDR2 are SNHLY and FYNNEI. V was pared by 6 bases and J by 2 bases, with 8 bases between. This CDR3 region has 12 residues.

This clone was picked up one time. The chain links TRBV9 to TRBJ2-3, with a possible D match to TRBD1 (5 bases). Germline lookup yields CDR1 SGDLS and CDR2 YYNGEE. The length of the CDR3 is 18 residues. V was shortened by 0 bases and J by 2 bases, with 19 bases between the two germline ends. The CDR3 protein is CASSVASRTRDLTDTQYF. The CDR3 bases are TGTGCCAGCAGCGTAGCTTCGAGGACACGCGACCTCACAGATACGCAGTATTTT.

The gene calls are TRBV9 and TRBJ1-2, with a possible D match to TRBD1 (5 bases). This CDR3 has 14 amino acids. V was cut by 4 bases and J by 3 bases, with 13 bases left in between. Germline-derived CDR1 and CDR2 are SGDLS and YYNGEE. The CDR3 loop reads CASSPPGADYGYTF. CDR3 nucleotides: TGTGCCAGCAGCCCCCCCGGGGCTGACTATGGCTACACCTTC.

The CDR3 bases are TGTGCCAGCAGCCCCCGGACCCCTTGGCCCCTCCACTTT. This encodes CASSPRTPWPLHF. The chain recombines TRBV7-8 with TRBJ1-6, with unresolved D. Germline V CDR1 and CDR2: SGHVS, FQNEAQ. The V and J ends lost 5 bases and 13 bases respectively, with 15 bases between them. The CDR3 totals 13 residues. The complete variable domain, with remaining parts taken from reference TRBV7-8 and TRBJ1-6, reads GAGVSQSPRYKVAKRGQDVALRCDPISGHVSLFWYQQALGQGPEFLTYFQNEAQLDKSGLPSDRFFAERPEGSVSTLKIQRTQQEDSAVYLCASSPRTPWPLHFGNGTRLTVT.

This chain links TRBV5-1 with TRBJ2-2; no reliable D call. CDR1 is SGHRS and CDR2 is YFSETQ in the germline V gene. The V end lost 4 bases, the J end lost 0 bases, and 10 bases lay between the germline ends. This CDR3 comprises 15 residues. CDR3 residues: CASSAGPPNTGELFF. Written as DNA, the CDR3 is TGCGCCAGCAGCGCCGGGCCCCCGAACACCGGGGAGCTGTTTTTT.

The V call is TRBV15, the J call TRBJ2-2; D unclear. This CDR3 is built from 12 residues. Trimming removed 0 bases at V and 7 bases at J, with 3 bases between. The germline V gene encodes CDR1 LNHNV and CDR2 YYDKDF (reference sequence). The CDR3 loop reads CATSRENGELFF. In DNA form, the CDR3 reads TGTGCCACCAGCAGAGAGAACGGGGAGCTGTTTTTT. Full variable domain (rest looked up from reference TRBV15 and TRBJ2-2): DAMVIQNPRYQVTQFGKPVTLSCSQTLNHNVMYWYQQKSSQAPKLLFHYYDKDFNNEADTPDNFQSRRPNTSFCFLDIRSPGLGDTAMYLCATSRENGELFFGEGSRLTVL.

V gene TRBV2 combines with J gene TRBJ2-2; a weak D match, TRBD2 (6 bases). This CDR3 region has 13 residues. The V end was cut by 4 bases, the J end by 7 bases, with 10 bases between. Germline-derived CDR1 and CDR2 are SNHLY and FYNNEI. The CDR3 region is CASSADGGGELFF. CDR3 in DNA: TGTGCCAGCAGTGCCGACGGGGGCGGGGAGCTGTTTTTT.

The gene calls are TRBV3-1 (or the pseudogene TRBV3-2) and TRBJ2-1; weak D call: TRBD2 (6 bases). Trimming cost V 4 bases and J 5 bases, with 12 bases left between them. The germline V gene has CDR1 LGHDT and CDR2 YNNKEL (reference sequence). The CDR3 loop spans 14 amino acids. The chain's CDR3 is CASSRRGVDNEQFF. Here the CDR3 DNA reads TGTGCCAGCAGCCGGAGGGGAGTGGACAATGAGCAGTTCTTC.

This rearrangement joins TRBV27 to TRBJ1-4; D is ambiguous. The germline V gene has CDR1 MNHEY and CDR2 SMNVEV (reference sequence). V dropped 5 bases and J dropped 2 bases, with 12 bases sitting between them. CDR3 size: 15 residues. DNA for the CDR3: TGTGCCAGCAGTCCCCAAGGGTATACTAATGAAAAACTGTTTTTT. It codes for CASSPQGYTNEKLFF.

This chain links TRBV30 with TRBJ1-1, with TRBD1 identical over 8 bases. The CDR3 is 14 amino acids. The V gene end was trimmed by 4 bases and the J gene end by 2 bases; junction bases not matched to a gene: 6. CDR1 GTSNPN and CDR2 SVGIG come from the germline V gene (reference sequence). The CDR3 DNA follows: TGTGCCTGGACACCCCAGGGGGCTAACACTGAAGCTTTCTTT. Its protein product is CAWTPQGANTEAFF.

The CDR3 region is CASSRVSNQPQHF. In DNA, the CDR3 is TGTGCCAGCAGCAGGGTTAGCAATCAGCCCCAGCATTTT. The rearrangement uses TRBV21-1 and TRBJ1-5. TRBV21-1 is marked as a pseudogene. This CDR3 comprises 13 residues.